The 20 T cell receptor beta chains below come from one sample, sequenced in a study of T cell changes during pregnancy in multiple sclerosis. Profiling relied on immunoSEQ multiplex PCR, and the TCRdb table lists in-frame clones only, not all of them. Of approximately 100,000 clones in the sample, around 93% were seen once. This material consisted of peripheral blood, taken in the third trimester of pregnancy. These receptors came from a female donor with multiple sclerosis, enrolled in a pregnancy study.

This clone was seen only once. The V and J genes are TRBV10-3 and TRBJ2-2; TRBD2 agrees at 7 bases. The germline gives CDR1 ENHRY, CDR2 SYGVKD. The CDR3 totals 16 residues. Trimming cost V 3 bases and J 5 bases; bases outside gene matches: 9. DNA of the CDR3: TGTGCCATCAGTGACCAGGGAGCGGGATGGACCGGGGAGCTGTTTTTT. Its protein product is CAISDQGAGWTGELFF.

Only one count was recorded for this clone. CDR3 residues: CASSQGLPTGELFF. The CDR3 DNA follows: TGCGCCAGCAGCCAAGGACTCCCTACCGGGGAGCTGTTTTTT. The chain has TRBV4-3 and TRBJ2-2; unclear D gene. Trimming shortened V by 1 base and J by 5 bases, and 8 bases separated the two germline ends. Germline V gene data show CDR1 as LGHNA and CDR2 as YSLEER. CDR3 length equals 14 residues.

V and J are TRBV19 and TRBJ2-2; 13 positions match TRBD2. Trimming removed 5 bases from V and 1 base from J; junction bases left unmatched: 1. The CDR3 totals 16 residues. Per the germline V gene, CDR1 is LNHDA and CDR2 is SQIVND (reference sequence). Here the CDR3 reads CASSRLAGGNTGELFF. For the CDR3, the DNA is TGTGCCAGTAGTCGACTAGCGGGAGGGAACACCGGGGAGCTGTTTTTT. Together with reference TRBV19 and TRBJ2-2, the CDR3 gives the full variable domain: DGGITQSPKYLFRKEGQNVTLSCEQNLNHDAMYWYRQDPGQGLRLIYYSQIVNDFQKGDIAEGYSVSREKKESFPLTVTSAQKNPTAFYLCASSRLAGGNTGELFFGEGSRLTVL.

J is TRBJ2-3 and V is TRBV7-9; possibly TRBD2 for D (6 bases). The CDR3 covers 13 residues. Germline CDR1 SEHNR, CDR2 FQNEAQ (reference sequence). Trimming left V 8 bases short and J 2 bases short, with 11 bases between. CDR3 residues: CASEAGNTDTQYF. CDR3 DNA: TGTGCCAGCGAGGCGGGAAACACAGATACGCAGTATTTT.

The chain combines TRBV27 with TRBJ2-5, with 10 bases matching TRBD2. Germline values: CDR1 MNHEY, CDR2 SMNVEV (reference sequence). The CDR3 contains 17 residues. The V and J ends lost 5 bases and 5 bases, in that order; junction bases with no gene match: 14. CDR3 amino acids: CASSPWTSGPLGETQYF. The CDR3 DNA reads as TGTGCCAGCAGTCCTTGGACTAGCGGACCACTCGGGGAGACCCAGTACTTC.

The chain couples TRBV6-1 to TRBJ1-1, with TRBD1 as a possible D gene (5 bases). The V end lost 4 bases, the J end lost 7 bases, and 13 bases lay between the germline ends. This CDR3 is built from 13 residues. Germline V gene sequence: CDR1 MNHNS, CDR2 SASEGT. The CDR3 protein is CASSVKTTGEAFF. The CDR3 bases are TGTGCCAGCAGTGTTAAAACTACAGGTGAAGCTTTCTTT.

The V gene is TRBV5-1, the J gene TRBJ2-7; 11 bases are shared with TRBD2. This CDR3 contains 15 residues. From germline, CDR1 is SGHRS and CDR2 YFSETQ. V lost 5 bases, J lost 0 bases, and 4 bases stayed unmatched. CDR3 coding DNA: TGCGCCAGCAGTATGCTAGCGGGAGGCTCCTACGAGCAGTACTTC. Amino acids: CASSMLAGGSYEQYF.

This clone was found once. The J gene is TRBJ2-1, the V gene TRBV21-1; no DNA check was done on the table's D call, TRBD2. TRBV21-1 is a known pseudogene. This CDR3 spans 15 amino acids. The CDR3 DNA reads TGTGCCAGCAGCAAAGACCGGGTCCCCTTCAATGAGCAGTTCTTC. Encoded protein: CASSKDRVPFNEQFF.

The genes are TRBV27 and TRBJ2-5; maybe TRBD2 (5 bases). Germline V CDR1 and CDR2: MNHEY, SMNVEV (reference sequence). Trimming removed 6 bases at V and 5 bases at J, with 16 bases between. This CDR3 is 14 amino acids long. CDR3 sequence (DNA): TGTGCCAGCAGCCCGGGAACCCGGAGGGAGACCCAGTACTTC. Residues: CASSPGTRRETQYF.

This clone has a single count. The CDR3 loop reads CASSSTTTGHQETQYF. CDR3 DNA: TGCGCCAGCAGCTCAACAACCACAGGACACCAAGAGACCCAGTACTTC. The V and J genes are TRBV4-1 and TRBJ2-5; perhaps TRBD1 as D (5 bases). The CDR3 covers 16 residues. With 5 bases removed from V and 0 bases from J, the gap between germline ends came to 16 bases. Germline-derived CDR1 and CDR2 are MGHRA and YSYEKL.

The chain carries TRBV6-1 and TRBJ2-2; 9 bases match TRBD1. Germline-derived CDR1 and CDR2 are MNHNS and SASEGT. The CDR3 covers 17 residues. Trimming at V came to 2 bases and at J to 7 bases, leaving 11 bases not matched to a gene. CDR3 amino acids: CASSEQVGTGQVGELFF. CDR3 in DNA: TGTGCCAGCAGTGAACAGGTTGGGACAGGGCAGGTCGGGGAGCTGTTTTTT.

The CDR3 nucleotides are TGTGCCAGCAGCCATCCGACTAGCGGGAACGGGGAGCAGTACTTC. It yields the protein CASSHPTSGNGEQYF. This rearrangement joins TRBV5-4 to TRBJ2-7, with TRBD2 matching over 11 bases. The CDR3 is made up of 15 amino acids. The germline V gene has CDR1 SGHNT and CDR2 YYREEE (reference sequence). Trimming at V came to 4 bases and at J to 7 bases, leaving 10 bases not matched to a gene.

The V gene is TRBV5-4, the J gene TRBJ2-3; no clear D. This CDR3 is 15 amino acids long. V lost 3 bases to trimming and J lost 2 bases, with 13 bases between them. CDR1 is SGHNT, CDR2 YYREEE, per germline (reference sequence). The DNA for the CDR3 is TGTGCCAGCAGCTCCCCTAGTCGTGACACAGATACGCAGTATTTT. It specifies CASSSPSRDTDTQYF.

The chain has TRBV19 and TRBJ2-3; 7 positions agree with TRBD1. The germline V gene encodes CDR1 LNHDA and CDR2 SQIVND (reference sequence). This CDR3 region has 16 residues. Germline trimming cut 4 bases from V and 2 bases from J; bases unmatched to any gene: 9. CDR3 sequence reads: CASSRRGQEFTDTQYF. CDR3 nucleotides: TGTGCCAGTAGTAGAAGAGGACAGGAGTTCACAGATACGCAGTATTTT.

V and J are TRBV7-8 and TRBJ2-7; 7 bases map to TRBD2. Germline trimming cut 1 base from V and 4 bases from J; bases unmatched to any gene: 4. CDR3 length: 14 amino acids. The V gene's germline CDR1 is SGHVS and CDR2 FQNEAQ. CDR3 in amino acids: CASSLVRGGYEQYF. CDR3 bases: TGTGCCAGCAGCTTAGTGCGGGGAGGGTACGAGCAGTACTTC.

The gene calls are TRBV27 and TRBJ2-1; 8 bases line up with TRBD1. The CDR3 is 14 amino acids. Per the germline V gene, CDR1 is MNHEY and CDR2 is SMNVEV (reference sequence). V lost 9 bases to trimming and J lost 6 bases; unmatched junction nucleotides: 10. The CDR3 sequence: CASKPGQVLNEQFF. CDR3 coding DNA: TGTGCCAGTAAACCGGGACAGGTCCTCAATGAGCAGTTCTTC.

This sequence joins TRBV4-2 and TRBJ1-1; 7 positions agree with TRBD1. The ends lost 0 bases at V and 7 bases at J; junction bases unmatched: 8. This CDR3 comprises 15 residues. Per germline, CDR1 LGHNA and CDR2 YNFKEQ. The CDR3 region is CASSQDPTGESEAFF. CDR3 DNA: TGTGCCAGCAGCCAAGATCCCACAGGGGAAAGTGAAGCTTTCTTT.

The chain is built from TRBV4-3 and TRBJ2-3; D uncertain. The V gene's germline CDR1 is LGHNA and CDR2 YSLEER. V lost 2 bases and J 4 bases, leaving 7 bases between the germline ends. This CDR3 comprises 13 residues. The CDR3 region is CASSQPIADTQYF. The CDR3, as DNA: TGCGCCAGCAGCCAACCAATTGCAGATACGCAGTATTTT.

V and J are TRBV19 and TRBJ2-2, with 7 bases aligning to TRBD2. V lost 9 bases and J lost 2; bases outside the gene matches: 9. Germline CDR1 LNHDA, CDR2 SQIVND (reference sequence). CDR3 size: 15 residues. The CDR3 DNA reads TGTGCCAGAAGACTAGCAGCTAATAACACCGGGGAGCTGTTTTTT. Encoded protein: CARRLAANNTGELFF. Full variable domain (missing parts from reference TRBV19 and TRBJ2-2): DGGITQSPKYLFRKEGQNVTLSCEQNLNHDAMYWYRQDPGQGLRLIYYSQIVNDFQKGDIAEGYSVSREKKESFPLTVTSAQKNPTAFYLCARRLAANNTGELFFGEGSRLTVL.

CDR3 region: CASHPSYGATSTDTQYF. CDR3 DNA sequence: TGTGCCTCACACCCTTCATACGGAGCCACTAGCACAGATACGCAGTATTTT. This sequence joins TRBV10-3 and TRBJ2-3; D is unresolved. Between the trimmed V and J ends, which lost 11 bases and 0 bases, there was a span of 24 bases. This CDR3 spans 17 amino acids. Germline lookup yields CDR1 ENHRY and CDR2 SYGVKD.